These 22 T cell receptor beta chains came from one sample sequenced in a study of cytomegalovirus exposure and HLA in healthy donors. Assay: immunoSEQ multiplex PCR; the TCRdb copy retains only in-frame clones and omits some. The data show 150,000 to 200,000 clones, around four fifths seen once. The specimen was PBMCs. The receptors originated from a young man in good health and CMV-seropositive.

Of note for this clone: In the same sample, other DNA sequences code for this CDR3. The rearrangement joins TRBV20-1 to TRBJ2-3; the D is unclear. From germline, CDR1 is DFQATT and CDR2 SNEGSKA (reference sequence). This CDR3 contains 10 residues. Trimming removed 5 bases from V and 5 bases from J, with 5 bases in between. The CDR3 sequence is CSAPLDTQYF. DNA for the CDR3: TGCAGTGCTCCCTTAGATACGCAGTATTTT.

The V and J genes are TRBV6-6 and TRBJ2-7; D may be TRBD1 (6 bases). CDR1 is MNHNY and CDR2 is SVGAGI in the germline V gene (reference sequence). Trimming removed 6 bases at V and 3 bases at J, with 12 bases between. The CDR3 runs 13 residues. The CDR3 DNA follows: TGTGCCAGCAGACAGGGCGGGTACTACGAGCAGTACTTC. The encoded protein is CASRQGGYYEQYF.

The chain combines TRBV6-1 with TRBJ2-5; the D gene is possibly TRBD1 (5 bases). The CDR3 covers 16 residues. With 0 bases removed from V and 0 bases from J, the gap between germline ends came to 11 bases. From germline, CDR1 is MNHNS and CDR2 SASEGT. Here the CDR3 reads CASSEAPGRYQETQYF. The CDR3 nucleotides are TGTGCCAGCAGTGAAGCGCCAGGGCGATACCAAGAGACCCAGTACTTC.

This rearrangement joins TRBV4-3 to TRBJ2-1, with a tentative D call TRBD2 (7 bases). This CDR3 comprises 17 residues. Trimming pared 2 bases from V and 9 bases from J, leaving 23 bases between. Germline V lookup: CDR1 LGHNA, CDR2 YSLEER. The CDR3 here is CASSQTQEGGSFGEQFF. The CDR3 DNA reads TGCGCCAGCAGCCAAACACAGGAGGGGGGGTCATTCGGTGAGCAGTTCTTC.

The gene calls are TRBV7-9 and TRBJ2-7; D might be TRBD2 (6 bases). The CDR3 covers 14 residues. V was trimmed by 0 bases and J by 6 bases, leaving 12 bases between them. CDR1 and CDR2 (germline): SEHNR, FQNEAQ (reference sequence). The DNA of the CDR3 is TGTGCCAGCAGCTTAGCGCGGGGCGGGGTCGAGCAGTACTTC. This codes for CASSLARGGVEQYF. Full variable domain (missing parts from reference TRBV7-9 and TRBJ2-7): DTGVSQNPRHKITKRGQNVTFRCDPISEHNRLYWYRQTLGQGPEFLTYFQNEAQLEKSRLLSDRFSAERPKGSFSTLEIQRTEQGDSAMYLCASSLARGGVEQYFGPGTRLTVT.

This sequence joins TRBV6-5 and TRBJ1-6, with 7 positions matching TRBD1. This CDR3 has 16 amino acids. The V segment lost 2 bases and the J segment 7 bases; nucleotides outside the gene matches: 8. Germline CDR1 is MNHEY and CDR2 is SVGAGI. The CDR3 spells CASSYKMTGPNSPLHF. The CDR3 DNA reads TGTGCCAGCAGTTACAAGATGACAGGGCCCAATTCACCCCTCCACTTT.

This clone was detected only a few times. The chain is built from TRBV6-1 and TRBJ2-1; a weak D match, TRBD2 (6 bases). The CDR3 loop spans 14 amino acids. V lost 2 bases to trimming and J lost 13 bases, with 18 bases between them. Germline CDR1 MNHNS, CDR2 SASEGT. This CDR3 reads CASSEWSGGGTQFF. CDR3 DNA: TGTGCCAGCAGTGAATGGTCAGGAGGCGGGACTCAGTTCTTC.

In this sample, this clone turned up a few times. The rearrangement uses TRBV6-4 and TRBJ1-5; D is undetermined. The CDR3 covers 13 residues. Germline lookup yields CDR1 MRHNA and CDR2 SNTAGT. Deletions cut 4 bases from V and 1 base from J, with 5 bases between. DNA of the CDR3: TGTGCCAGCAGTGCTTCCAGCAATCAGCCCCAGCATTTT. Protein: CASSASSNQPQHF.

This rearrangement joins TRBV7-9 to TRBJ1-1; no clear D. Germline V gives CDR1 SEHNR, CDR2 FQNEAQ (reference sequence). V was cut by 5 bases and J by 7 bases, with 14 bases left in between. This CDR3 spans 13 amino acids. This CDR3 is CASSPQQTYEAFF. The CDR3, as DNA: TGTGCCAGCAGCCCGCAACAGACCTATGAAGCTTTCTTT.

The CDR3 DNA reads as TGCGCCAGCATCCAGGGATCGGGGAACACTGAAGCTTTCTTT. It encodes CASIQGSGNTEAFF. The gene calls are TRBV5-1 and TRBJ1-1; D may be TRBD1 (5 bases). The V gene lost 6 bases and the J gene lost 1 base, with 13 bases spanning the gap. The CDR3 runs to 14 residues. Germline V gives CDR1 SGHRS, CDR2 YFSETQ.

This chain links TRBV10-1 with TRBJ1-2; maybe TRBD1 (6 bases). Deletions cut 7 bases from V and 2 bases from J, with 11 bases between. The CDR3 extends over 13 amino acids. Looked up from germline, CDR1 is WNHNN and CDR2 is SYGVQD (reference sequence). The CDR3 sequence: CASNEGVNYGYTF. CDR3 nucleotide sequence: TGCGCCAGCAACGAGGGGGTAAACTATGGCTACACCTTC.

The chain employs TRBV7-9 and TRBJ2-5; possible D gene TRBD2, 5 bases. The germline V gene has CDR1 SEHNR and CDR2 FQNEAQ (reference sequence). V lost 4 bases and J 9 bases, leaving 18 bases between the germline ends. The CDR3 sequence is 14 residues long. This CDR3 is CASSSRGRVGAQYF. CDR3 in DNA: TGTGCCAGCAGCTCCAGAGGTCGCGTCGGGGCCCAGTACTTC.

The rearrangement links TRBV27 to TRBJ1-1; the D is unclear. V gave up 2 bases and J gave up 0 bases, with 4 bases separating them. The CDR3 runs 13 residues. Germline V CDR1 and CDR2: MNHEY, SMNVEV (reference sequence). The CDR3 protein is CASSLQMNTEAFF. The CDR3, as DNA: TGTGCCAGCAGTTTACAGATGAACACTGAAGCTTTCTTT.

CDR3 DNA sequence: TGTGCCAGCAGCTTCGGACTAGCTAGTTACAATGAGCAGTTCTTC. Residues: CASSFGLASYNEQFF. The genes are TRBV7-8 and TRBJ2-1, with TRBD2 matching over 8 bases. CDR3 length: 15 residues. Trimming removed 3 bases from V and 4 bases from J; junction bases left unmatched: 5. Germline V gene data show CDR1 as SGHVS and CDR2 as FQNEAQ.

The chain has TRBV7-2 and TRBJ1-1; 8 positions agree with TRBD1. This CDR3 comprises 14 residues. Germline loops: CDR1 SGHTA, CDR2 FQGNSA. After removal of 7 bases from V and 2 bases from J, the junction contained 6 bases not matched to a gene. Here the CDR3 DNA reads TGTGCCAGCACAAGGGGACAGGCAAACACTGAAGCTTTCTTT. Translating gives CASTRGQANTEAFF.

The V and J genes are TRBV9 and TRBJ2-2; TRBD2 aligns across 11 bases. The germline CDR1 and CDR2 sequences are SGDLS and YYNGEE. Trimming at V came to 4 bases and at J to 6 bases, leaving 2 bases not matched to a gene. The CDR3 extends over 14 amino acids. The CDR3 is CASSISGGAGELFF. Here the CDR3 DNA reads TGTGCCAGCAGCATTAGCGGGGGGGCCGGGGAGCTGTTTTTT. Together with reference TRBV9 and TRBJ2-2, the CDR3 gives the full variable domain: DSGVTQTPKHLITATGQRVTLRCSPRSGDLSVYWYQQSLDQGLQFLIQYYNGEERAKGNILERFSAQQFPDLHSELNLSSLELGDSALYFCASSISGGAGELFFGEGSRLTVL.

About this clone itself: Within the sample, other DNA sequences also encode this same CDR3. V usage is TRBV7-2 and J usage is TRBJ1-2, with 8 bases lining up with TRBD1. Germline V gene sequence: CDR1 SGHTA, CDR2 FQGNSA. This CDR3 has 15 amino acids. Unmatched junction bases numbered 4, after V lost 0 bases and J lost 4 bases. CDR3 residues: CASSLAAGGGYGYTF. Here the CDR3 DNA reads TGTGCCAGCAGCTTAGCGGCAGGGGGCGGCTATGGCTACACCTTC.

This chain links TRBV27 with TRBJ2-7, with D maybe TRBD2 (5 bases). The CDR3 loop spans 12 amino acids. CDR1 is MNHEY, CDR2 SMNVEV, per germline (reference sequence). Trimming left V 1 base short and J 5 bases short, with 6 bases between. CDR3: CASSLYGNEQYF. CDR3 nucleotides: TGTGCCAGCAGTTTATACGGGAACGAGCAGTACTTC.

V usage is TRBV6-4 and J usage is TRBJ2-6; 8 bases match TRBD2. The CDR3 has 16 amino acids. Losses at the gene ends were 4 bases for V and 2 bases for J; bases not matched to a gene: 4. Germline CDR1 and CDR2: MRHNA and SNTAGT. DNA of the CDR3: TGTGCCAGCAGTGCCGAGGGACTAGCTGGGGCCAACGTCCTGACTTTC. Translated, it gives CASSAEGLAGANVLTF.

The CDR3 coding sequence is TGTGCTAGTGATCACATCCCCGACGGAGAGATCTACAATGAGCAGTTCTTC. Its protein product is CASDHIPDGEIYNEQFF. The gene calls are TRBV12-5 and TRBJ2-1; D gene ambiguous. CDR3 length: 17 residues. Germline CDR1 LGHNT, CDR2 FRNRAP. V was shortened by 7 bases and J by 3 bases, with 22 bases between the two germline ends. Full variable domain (outside the CDR3, taken from reference TRBV12-5 and TRBJ2-1): DARVTQTPRHKVTEMGQEVTMRCQPILGHNTVFWYRQTMMQGLELLAYFRNRAPLDDSGMPKDRFSAEMPDATLATLKIQPSEPRDSAVYFCASDHIPDGEIYNEQFFGPGTRLTVL.

The rearrangement joins TRBV6-1 to TRBJ1-2, with D perhaps TRBD1 (6 bases). Germline lookup yields CDR1 MNHNS and CDR2 SASEGT. The CDR3 extends over 15 amino acids. V lost 6 bases, J lost 5 bases, and 19 bases lay in between. This chain's CDR3 is CASRGDTGSRYGYTF. The CDR3 DNA reads TGTGCCAGCAGGGGAGATACAGGGTCGAGATATGGCTACACCTTC.

This clone was detected ten times or more. The V and J genes are TRBV5-1 and TRBJ1-2; tentatively, D is TRBD1 (6 bases). Germline-derived CDR1 and CDR2 are SGHRS and YFSETQ. This CDR3 is 14 amino acids long. Trimming left V 0 bases short and J 4 bases short, with 10 bases between. The CDR3 region is CASSLGDTIYGYTF. The CDR3 bases are TGCGCCAGCAGCTTGGGGGACACGATCTATGGCTACACCTTC.